This TCR beta chain was captured by sequencing in a study of pediatric ulcerative colitis. The germline V gene has CDR1 SGHTA and CDR2 FQGNSA. Between the trimmed V and J ends, which lost 0 bases and 0 bases, there was a span of 8 bases. The CDR3 has 15 residues. Clones were read by immunoSEQ multiplex PCR, and TCRdb kept only the in-frame ones, dropping some. The sample has 57,000 or so clones; more than 75% are singletons. The chain carries TRBV7-2 and TRBJ1-1, with D unclear. Material for sequencing was blood. The sequence was obtained from a boy between 10 and 17 years old who was a control in a study of pediatric ulcerative colitis. CDR3 protein: CASSLASVMNTEAFF. CDR3 sequence (DNA): TGTGCCAGCAGCTTAGCGAGTGTTATGAACACTGAAGCTTTCTTT.